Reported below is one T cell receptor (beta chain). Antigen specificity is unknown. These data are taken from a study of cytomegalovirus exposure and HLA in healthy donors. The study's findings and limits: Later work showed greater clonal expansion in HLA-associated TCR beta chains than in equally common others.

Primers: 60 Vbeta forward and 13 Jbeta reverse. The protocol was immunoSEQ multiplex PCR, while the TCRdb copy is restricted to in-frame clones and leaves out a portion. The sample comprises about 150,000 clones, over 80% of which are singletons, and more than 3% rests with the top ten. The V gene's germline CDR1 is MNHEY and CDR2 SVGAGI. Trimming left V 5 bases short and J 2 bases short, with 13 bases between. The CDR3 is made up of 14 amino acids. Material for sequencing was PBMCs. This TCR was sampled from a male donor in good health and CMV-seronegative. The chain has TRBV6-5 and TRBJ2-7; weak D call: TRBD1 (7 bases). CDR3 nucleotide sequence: TGTGCCAGCAGTGGCGGGACAGCCGCCTACGAGCAGTACTTC. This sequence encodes CASSGGTAAYEQYF.